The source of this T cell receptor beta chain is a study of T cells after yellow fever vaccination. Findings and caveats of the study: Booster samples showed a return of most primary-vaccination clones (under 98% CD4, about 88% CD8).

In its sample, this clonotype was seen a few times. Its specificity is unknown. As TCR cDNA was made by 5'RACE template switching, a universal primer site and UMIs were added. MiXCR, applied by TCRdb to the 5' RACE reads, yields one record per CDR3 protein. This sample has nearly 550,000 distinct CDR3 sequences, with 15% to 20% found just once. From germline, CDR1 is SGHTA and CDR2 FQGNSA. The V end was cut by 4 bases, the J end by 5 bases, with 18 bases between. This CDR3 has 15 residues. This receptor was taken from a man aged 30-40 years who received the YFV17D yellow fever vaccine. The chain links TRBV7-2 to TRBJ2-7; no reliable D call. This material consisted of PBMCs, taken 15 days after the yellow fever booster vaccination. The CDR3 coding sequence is TGTGCCAGCAGCTCATACACCTACGCCGCCGACGAGCAGTACTTC. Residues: CASSSYTYAADEQYF.